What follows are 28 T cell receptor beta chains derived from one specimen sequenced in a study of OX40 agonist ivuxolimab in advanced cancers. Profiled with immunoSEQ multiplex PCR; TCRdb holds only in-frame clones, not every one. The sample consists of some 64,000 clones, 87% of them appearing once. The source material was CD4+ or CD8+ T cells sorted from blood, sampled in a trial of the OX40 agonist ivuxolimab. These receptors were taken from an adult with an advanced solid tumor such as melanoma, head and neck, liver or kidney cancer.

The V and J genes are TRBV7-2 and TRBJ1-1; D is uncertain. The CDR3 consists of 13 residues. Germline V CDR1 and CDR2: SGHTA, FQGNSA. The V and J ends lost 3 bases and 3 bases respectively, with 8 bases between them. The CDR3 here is CASSFGLHTEAFF. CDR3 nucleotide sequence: TGTGCCAGCAGCTTTGGGCTCCACACTGAAGCTTTCTTT.

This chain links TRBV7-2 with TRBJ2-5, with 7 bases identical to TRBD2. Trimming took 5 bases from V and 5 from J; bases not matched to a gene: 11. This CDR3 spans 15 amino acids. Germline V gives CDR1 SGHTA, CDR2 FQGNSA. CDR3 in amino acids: CASSQVGGSHETQYF. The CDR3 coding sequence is TGTGCCAGCAGCCAAGTTGGCGGGAGCCATGAGACCCAGTACTTC.

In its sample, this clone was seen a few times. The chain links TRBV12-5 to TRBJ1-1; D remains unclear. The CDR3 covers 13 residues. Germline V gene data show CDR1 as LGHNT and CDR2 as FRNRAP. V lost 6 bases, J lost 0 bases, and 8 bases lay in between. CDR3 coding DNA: TGTGCTAGTGGGGTCGACCTGAACACTGAAGCTTTCTTT. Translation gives CASGVDLNTEAFF.

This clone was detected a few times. The CDR3: CASSYDNPTGELFF. The CDR3 region has the DNA TGTGCCAGCAGTTACGACAATCCCACCGGGGAGCTGTTTTTT. The gene calls are TRBV6-5 and TRBJ2-2; D not certain. CDR3 length equals 14 residues. CDR1 MNHEY and CDR2 SVGAGI come from the germline V gene. V was shortened by 2 bases and J by 4 bases, with 8 bases between the two germline ends.

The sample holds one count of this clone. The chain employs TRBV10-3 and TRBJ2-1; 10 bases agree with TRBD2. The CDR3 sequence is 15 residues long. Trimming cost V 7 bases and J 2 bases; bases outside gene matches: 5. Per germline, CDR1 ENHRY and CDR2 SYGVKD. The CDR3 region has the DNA TGTGCCATCACTCGGACTAGCGGTCCCTACAATGAGCAGTTCTTC. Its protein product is CAITRTSGPYNEQFF.

CDR3 sequence: CASSSPGTSGEQYF. CDR3 in DNA: TGTGCCAGCAGTTCTCCCGGGACCTCCGGCGAGCAGTACTTC. The chain has TRBV5-4 and TRBJ2-7; D could derive from TRBD1 or TRBD2 (5 bases each). CDR1 and CDR2 from the germline V gene are SGHNT and YYREEE (reference sequence). Between the trimmed V and J ends, which lost 5 bases and 6 bases, there was a span of 18 bases. CDR3 length: 14 amino acids.

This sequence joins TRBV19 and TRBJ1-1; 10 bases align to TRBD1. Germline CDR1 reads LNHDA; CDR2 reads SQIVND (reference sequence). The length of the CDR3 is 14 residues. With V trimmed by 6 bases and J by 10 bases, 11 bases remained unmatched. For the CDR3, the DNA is TGTGCCAGTAGCCCAGGACAGGGGGTCCTTGTAGCTTTCTTT. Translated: CASSPGQGVLVAFF.

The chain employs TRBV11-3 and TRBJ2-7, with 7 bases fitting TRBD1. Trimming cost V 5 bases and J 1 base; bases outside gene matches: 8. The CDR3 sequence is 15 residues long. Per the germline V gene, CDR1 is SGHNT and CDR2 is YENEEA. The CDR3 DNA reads TGTGCCAGCAGCCCCGGGCCGGGACAGTCCTACGAGCAGTACTTC. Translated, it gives CASSPGPGQSYEQYF.

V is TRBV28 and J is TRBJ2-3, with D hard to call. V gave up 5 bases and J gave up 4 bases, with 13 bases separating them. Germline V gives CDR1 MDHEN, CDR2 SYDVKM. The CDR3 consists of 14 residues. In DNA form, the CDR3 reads TGTGCCAGCAGTCCTCACTCGAATGCAGATACGCAGTATTTT. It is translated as CASSPHSNADTQYF.

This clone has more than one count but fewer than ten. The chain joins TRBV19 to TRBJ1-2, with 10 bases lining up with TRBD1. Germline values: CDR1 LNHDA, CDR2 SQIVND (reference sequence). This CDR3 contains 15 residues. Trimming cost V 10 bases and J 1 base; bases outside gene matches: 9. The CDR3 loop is CATTTGGKYNYGYTF. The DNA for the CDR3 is TGTGCCACAACGACAGGGGGCAAGTATAACTATGGCTACACCTTC.

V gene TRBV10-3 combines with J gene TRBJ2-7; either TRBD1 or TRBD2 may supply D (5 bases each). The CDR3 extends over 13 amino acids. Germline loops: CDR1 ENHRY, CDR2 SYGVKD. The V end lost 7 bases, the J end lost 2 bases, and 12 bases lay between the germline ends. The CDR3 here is CAITGDRPYEQYF. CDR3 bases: TGTGCCATCACCGGGGACCGGCCCTACGAGCAGTACTTC.

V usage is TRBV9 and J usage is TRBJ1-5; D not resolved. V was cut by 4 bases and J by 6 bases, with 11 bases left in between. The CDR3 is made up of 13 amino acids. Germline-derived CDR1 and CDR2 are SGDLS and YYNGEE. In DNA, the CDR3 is TGTGCCAGCAGCTCCAGCGGTTCTCAGCCCCAGCATTTT. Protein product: CASSSSGSQPQHF.

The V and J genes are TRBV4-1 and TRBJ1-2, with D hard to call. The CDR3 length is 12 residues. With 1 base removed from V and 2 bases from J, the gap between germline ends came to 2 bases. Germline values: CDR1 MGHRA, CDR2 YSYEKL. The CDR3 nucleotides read TGCGCCAGCAGCCAAGCAAACTATGGCTACACCTTC. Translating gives CASSQANYGYTF.

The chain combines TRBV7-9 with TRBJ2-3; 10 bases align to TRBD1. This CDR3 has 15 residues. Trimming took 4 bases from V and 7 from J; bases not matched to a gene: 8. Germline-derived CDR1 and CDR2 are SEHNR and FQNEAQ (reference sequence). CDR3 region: CASSSMTGGWNTQYF. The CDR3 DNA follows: TGTGCCAGCAGCTCTATGACAGGGGGCTGGAATACGCAGTATTTT.

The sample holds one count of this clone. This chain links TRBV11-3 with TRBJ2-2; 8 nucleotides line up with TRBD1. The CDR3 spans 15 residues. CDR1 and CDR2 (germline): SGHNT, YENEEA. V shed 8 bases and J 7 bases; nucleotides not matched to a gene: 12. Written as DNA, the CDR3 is TGTGCCAGCGGCGCAGGGGGCTCCGATATCGGGGAGCTGTTTTTT. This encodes CASGAGGSDIGELFF. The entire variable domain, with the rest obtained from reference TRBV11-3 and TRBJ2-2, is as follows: EAGVVQSPRYKIIEKKQPVAFWCNPISGHNTLYWYLQNLGQGPELLIRYENEEAVDDSQLPKDRFSAERLKGVDSTLKIQPAELGDSAVYLCASGAGGSDIGELFFGEGSRLTVL.

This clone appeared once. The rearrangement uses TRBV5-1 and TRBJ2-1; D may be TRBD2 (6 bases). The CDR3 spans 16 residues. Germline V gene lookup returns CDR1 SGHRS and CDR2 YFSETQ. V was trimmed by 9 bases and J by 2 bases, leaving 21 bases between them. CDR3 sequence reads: CATTVGHSGTYNEQFF. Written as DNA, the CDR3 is TGCGCCACCACAGTGGGGCATAGCGGTACCTACAATGAGCAGTTCTTC.

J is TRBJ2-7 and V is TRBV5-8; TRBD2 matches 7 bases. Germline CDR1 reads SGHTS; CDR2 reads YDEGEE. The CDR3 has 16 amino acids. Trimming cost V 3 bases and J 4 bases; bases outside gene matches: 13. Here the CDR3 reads CASSSRTGGGGYEQYF. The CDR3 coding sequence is TGTGCCAGCAGCTCGAGAACCGGCGGGGGTGGATACGAGCAGTACTTC.

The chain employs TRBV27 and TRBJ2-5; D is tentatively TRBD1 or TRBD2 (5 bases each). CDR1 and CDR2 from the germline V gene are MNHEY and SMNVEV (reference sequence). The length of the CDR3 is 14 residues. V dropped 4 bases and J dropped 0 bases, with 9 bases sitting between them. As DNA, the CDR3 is TGTGCCAGCAGTTCAGGGAGCCACCAAGAGACCCAGTACTTC. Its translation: CASSSGSHQETQYF.

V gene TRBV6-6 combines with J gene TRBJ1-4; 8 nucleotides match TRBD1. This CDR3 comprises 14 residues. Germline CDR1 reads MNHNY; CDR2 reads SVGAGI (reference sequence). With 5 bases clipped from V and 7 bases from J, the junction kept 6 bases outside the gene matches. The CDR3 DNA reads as TGTGCCAGCAGTAACGGACAGGGTGGTGAAAAACTGTTTTTT. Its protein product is CASSNGQGGEKLFF.

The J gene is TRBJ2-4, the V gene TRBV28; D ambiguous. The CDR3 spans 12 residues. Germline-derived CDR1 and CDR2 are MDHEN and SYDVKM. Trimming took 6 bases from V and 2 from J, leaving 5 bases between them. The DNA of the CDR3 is TGTGCCAGCAGCTCAACCAAAAACATTCAGTACTTC. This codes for CASSSTKNIQYF.

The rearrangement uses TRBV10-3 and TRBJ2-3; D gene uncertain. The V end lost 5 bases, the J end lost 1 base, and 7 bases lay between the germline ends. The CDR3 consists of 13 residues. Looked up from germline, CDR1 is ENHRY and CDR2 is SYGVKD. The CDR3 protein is CAISNAGTDTQYF. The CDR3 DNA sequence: TGTGCCATCAGTAATGCCGGCACAGATACGCAGTATTTT.

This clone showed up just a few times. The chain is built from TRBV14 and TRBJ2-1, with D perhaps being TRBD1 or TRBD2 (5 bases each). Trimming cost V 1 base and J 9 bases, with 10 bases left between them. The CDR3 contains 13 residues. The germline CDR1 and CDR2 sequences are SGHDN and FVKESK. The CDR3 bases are TGTGCCAGCAGCCAAGTGGGGGATGGTGAGCAGTTCTTC. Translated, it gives CASSQVGDGEQFF.

This chain's CDR3 is CASSRSGQARREAFF. The CDR3 bases are TGCGCCAGCAGCCGATCGGGACAGGCCCGCCGTGAAGCTTTCTTT. V gene TRBV5-1 combines with J gene TRBJ1-1; 8 bases agree with TRBD1. Germline V gene sequence: CDR1 SGHRS, CDR2 YFSETQ. Unmatched junction bases numbered 12, after V lost 4 bases and J lost 7 bases. There are 15 residues in the CDR3.

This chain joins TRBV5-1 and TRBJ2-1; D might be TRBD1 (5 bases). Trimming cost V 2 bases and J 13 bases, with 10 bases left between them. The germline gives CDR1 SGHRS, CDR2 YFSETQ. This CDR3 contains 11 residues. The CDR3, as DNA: TGCGCCAGCAGCTTCGTCTGGGGCCAGTTCTTC. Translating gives CASSFVWGQFF.

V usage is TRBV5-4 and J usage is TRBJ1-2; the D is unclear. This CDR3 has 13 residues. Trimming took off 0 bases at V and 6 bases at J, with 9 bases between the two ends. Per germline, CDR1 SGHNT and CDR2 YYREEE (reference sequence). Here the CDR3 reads CASSLAGQNGYTF. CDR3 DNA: TGTGCCAGCAGCTTGGCCGGGCAGAATGGCTACACCTTC.

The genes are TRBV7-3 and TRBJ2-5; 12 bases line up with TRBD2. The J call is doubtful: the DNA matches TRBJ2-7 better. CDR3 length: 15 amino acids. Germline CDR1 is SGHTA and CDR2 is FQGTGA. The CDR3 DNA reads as TGTGCCAGCAGCGAGACTAGCGGGAGCTCCTACGAGCAGTACTTC. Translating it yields CASSETSGSSYEQYF.

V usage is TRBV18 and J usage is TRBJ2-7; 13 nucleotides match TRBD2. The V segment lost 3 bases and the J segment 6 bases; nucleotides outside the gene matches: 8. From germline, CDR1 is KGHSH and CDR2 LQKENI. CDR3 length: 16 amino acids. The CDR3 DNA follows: TGTGCCAGCTCACCGCGGACTAGCGGGAGTCCCTCCGAGCAGTACTTC. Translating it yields CASSPRTSGSPSEQYF.

This CDR3 is CAWREKSGTINEQFF. In nucleotides, the CDR3 is TGTGCCTGGAGAGAAAAAAGCGGGACGATCAATGAGCAGTTCTTC. The rearrangement links TRBV30 to TRBJ2-1; 7 positions match TRBD2. Unmatched junction bases numbered 11, after V lost 3 bases and J lost 6 bases. Per germline, CDR1 GTSNPN and CDR2 SVGIG (reference sequence). This CDR3 contains 15 residues.